This T cell receptor (beta chain) was sequenced during a study of blood T cell repertoires in COVID-19. The overall study: Sample material is recorded as cDNA or gDNA derived from T cells, B-cell-depleted T cells, or PBMCs.

In the original workflow: Cell counts per sample came from amplifying reference gene primers. Assay used: immunoSEQ multiplex PCR; TCRdb lists only in-frame clones, some missing. The V and J calls and clone size come from that table; D and trimming were worked out from the DNA. This table has about 260,000 clones, about 88% appearing once. Trimming cost V 8 bases and J 4 bases; bases outside gene matches: 8. CDR3 size: 13 residues. CDR1 MNHEY and CDR2 SVGAGI come from the germline V gene. This clone was observed once. The origin of this receptor is a woman in her twenties or thirties with COVID-19, enrolled during active disease. The chain recombines TRBV6-5 with TRBJ2-7, with 7 positions matching TRBD2. The sequenced sample was peripheral blood. The CDR3 protein is CASFGTTHYEQYF. For the CDR3, the DNA is TGTGCCAGCTTCGGGACTACACATTACGAGCAGTACTTC.